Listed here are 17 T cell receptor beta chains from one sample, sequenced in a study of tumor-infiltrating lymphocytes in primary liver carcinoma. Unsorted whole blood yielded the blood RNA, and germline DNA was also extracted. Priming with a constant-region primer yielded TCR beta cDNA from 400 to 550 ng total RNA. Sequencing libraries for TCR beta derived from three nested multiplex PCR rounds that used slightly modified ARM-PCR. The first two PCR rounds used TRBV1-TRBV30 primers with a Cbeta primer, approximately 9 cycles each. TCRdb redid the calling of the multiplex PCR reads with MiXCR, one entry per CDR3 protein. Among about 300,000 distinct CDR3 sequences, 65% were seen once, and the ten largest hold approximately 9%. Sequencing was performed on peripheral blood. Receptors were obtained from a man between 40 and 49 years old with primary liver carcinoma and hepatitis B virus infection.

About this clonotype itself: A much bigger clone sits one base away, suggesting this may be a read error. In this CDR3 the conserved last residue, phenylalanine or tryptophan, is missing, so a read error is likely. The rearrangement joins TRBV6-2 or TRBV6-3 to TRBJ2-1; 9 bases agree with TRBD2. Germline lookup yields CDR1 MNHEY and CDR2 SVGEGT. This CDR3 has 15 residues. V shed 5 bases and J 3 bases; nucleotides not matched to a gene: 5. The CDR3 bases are TGTGCCAGCAGTAAATATAGCGGGAGCTACAATGAGCAGTTCATC. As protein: CASSKYSGSYNEQFI.

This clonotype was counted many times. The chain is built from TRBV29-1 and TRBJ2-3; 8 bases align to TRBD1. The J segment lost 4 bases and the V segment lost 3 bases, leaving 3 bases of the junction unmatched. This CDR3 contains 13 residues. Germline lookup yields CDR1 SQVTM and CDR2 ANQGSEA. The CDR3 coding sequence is TGCAGCGTTGAGGCAGGGGGCGCAGATACGCAGTATTTT. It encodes CSVEAGGADTQYF.

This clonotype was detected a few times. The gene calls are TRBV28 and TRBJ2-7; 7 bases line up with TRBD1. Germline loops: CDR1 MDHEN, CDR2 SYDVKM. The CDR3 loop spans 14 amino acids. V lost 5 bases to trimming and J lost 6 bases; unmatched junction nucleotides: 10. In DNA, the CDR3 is TGTGCCAGCAGTGCCCGCCAGGGGGTTCGCGAGCAGTACTTC. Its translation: CASSARQGVREQYF.

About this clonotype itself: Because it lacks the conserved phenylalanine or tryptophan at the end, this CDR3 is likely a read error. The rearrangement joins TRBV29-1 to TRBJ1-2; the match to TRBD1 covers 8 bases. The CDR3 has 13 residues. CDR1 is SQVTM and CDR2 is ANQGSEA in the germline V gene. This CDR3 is CSASQGAENGYTS. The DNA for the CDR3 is TGCAGCGCCTCGCAGGGGGCTGAGAATGGTTACACCTCC.

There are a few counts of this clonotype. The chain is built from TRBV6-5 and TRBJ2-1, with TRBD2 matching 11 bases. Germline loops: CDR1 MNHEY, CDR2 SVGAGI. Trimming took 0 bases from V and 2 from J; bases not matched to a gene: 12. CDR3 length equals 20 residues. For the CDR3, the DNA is TGTGCCAGCAGTTACTCGTGGTCTAGCGGGAGGAAGGGGGCCTACAATGAGCAGTTCTTC. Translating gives CASSYSWSSGRKGAYNEQFF.

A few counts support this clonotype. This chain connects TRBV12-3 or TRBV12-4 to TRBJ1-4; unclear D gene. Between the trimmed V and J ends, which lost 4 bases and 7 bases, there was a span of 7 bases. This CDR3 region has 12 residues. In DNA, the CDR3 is TGTGCCAGCAGTTCGAAGCTTGAAAAACTGTTTTTT. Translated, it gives CASSSKLEKLFF.

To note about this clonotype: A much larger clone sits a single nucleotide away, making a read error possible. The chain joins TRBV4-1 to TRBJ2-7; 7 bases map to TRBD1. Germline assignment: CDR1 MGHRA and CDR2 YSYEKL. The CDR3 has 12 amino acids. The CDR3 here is CASSQLGGQQHF. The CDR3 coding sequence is TGCGCCAGCAGCCAGTTAGGGGGCCAGCAGCACTTC.

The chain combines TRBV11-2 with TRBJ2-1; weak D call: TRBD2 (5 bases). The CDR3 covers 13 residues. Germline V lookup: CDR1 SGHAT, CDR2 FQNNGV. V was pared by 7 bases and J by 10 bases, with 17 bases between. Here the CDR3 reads CASTPRRFSEQFF. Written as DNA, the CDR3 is TGTGCCAGCACCCCGAGGAGGTTTTCCGAGCAGTTCTTC.

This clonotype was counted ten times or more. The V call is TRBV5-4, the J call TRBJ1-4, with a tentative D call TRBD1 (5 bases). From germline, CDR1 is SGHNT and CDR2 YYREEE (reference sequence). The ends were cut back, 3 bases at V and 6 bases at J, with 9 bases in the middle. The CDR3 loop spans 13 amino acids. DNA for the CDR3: TGTGCCAGCAGCTGGGGGACGGATGAAAAACTGTTTTTT. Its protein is CASSWGTDEKLFF.

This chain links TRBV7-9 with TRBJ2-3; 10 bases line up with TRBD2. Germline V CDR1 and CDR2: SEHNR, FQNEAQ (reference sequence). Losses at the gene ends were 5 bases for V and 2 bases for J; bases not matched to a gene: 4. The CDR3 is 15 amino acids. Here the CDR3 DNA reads TGTGCCAGCAGCCGCACTAGCGGGGTCACAGATACGCAGTATTTT. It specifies CASSRTSGVTDTQYF.

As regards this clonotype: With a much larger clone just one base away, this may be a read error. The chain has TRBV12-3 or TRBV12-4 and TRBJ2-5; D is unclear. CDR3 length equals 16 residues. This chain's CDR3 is CASRERGTTRQENQYF. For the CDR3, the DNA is TGTGCCAGCAGAGAGCGCGGAACTACCAGGCAAGAGAACCAGTACTTC.

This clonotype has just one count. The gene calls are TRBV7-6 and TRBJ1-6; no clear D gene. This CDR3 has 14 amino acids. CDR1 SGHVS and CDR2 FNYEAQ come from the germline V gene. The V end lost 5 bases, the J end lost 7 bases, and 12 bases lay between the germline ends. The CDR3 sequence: CASSAKSFNSPLHF. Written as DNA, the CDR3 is TGTGCCAGCAGCGCGAAGAGTTTCAATTCACCCCTCCACTTT. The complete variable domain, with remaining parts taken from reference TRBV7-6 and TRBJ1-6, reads GAGVSQSPRYKVTKRGQDVALRCDPISGHVSLYWYRQALGQGPEFLTYFNYEAQQDKSGLPNDRFSAERPEGSISTLTIQRTEQRDSAMYRCASSAKSFNSPLHFGNGTRLTVT.

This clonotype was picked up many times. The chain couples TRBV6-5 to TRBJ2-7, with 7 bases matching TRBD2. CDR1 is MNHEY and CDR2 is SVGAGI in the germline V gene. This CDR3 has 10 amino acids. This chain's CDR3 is CLGTTDEQYF. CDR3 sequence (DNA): TGTTTGGGGACTACCGACGAGCAGTACTTC.

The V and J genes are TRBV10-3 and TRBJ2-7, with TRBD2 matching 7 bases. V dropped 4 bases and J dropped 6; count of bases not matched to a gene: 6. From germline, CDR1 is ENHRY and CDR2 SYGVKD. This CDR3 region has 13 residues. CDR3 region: CAISVAREFEQYF. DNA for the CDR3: TGTGCCATCAGTGTGGCGCGGGAGTTCGAGCAGTACTTC.

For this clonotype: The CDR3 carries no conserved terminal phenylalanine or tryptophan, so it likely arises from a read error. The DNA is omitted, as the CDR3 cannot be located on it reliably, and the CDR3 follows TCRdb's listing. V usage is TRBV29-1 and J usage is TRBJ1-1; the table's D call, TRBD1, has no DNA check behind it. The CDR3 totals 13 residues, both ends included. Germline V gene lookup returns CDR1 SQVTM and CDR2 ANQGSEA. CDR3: CSAPGQLVAEASL.

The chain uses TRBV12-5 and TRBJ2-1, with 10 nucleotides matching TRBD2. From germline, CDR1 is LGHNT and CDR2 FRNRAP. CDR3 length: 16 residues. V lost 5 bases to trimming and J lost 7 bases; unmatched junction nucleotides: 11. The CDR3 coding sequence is TGTGCTAGTGGTCCTGACTTAGCGGGAGGCGCGAATGAGCAGTTCTTC. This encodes CASGPDLAGGANEQFF.

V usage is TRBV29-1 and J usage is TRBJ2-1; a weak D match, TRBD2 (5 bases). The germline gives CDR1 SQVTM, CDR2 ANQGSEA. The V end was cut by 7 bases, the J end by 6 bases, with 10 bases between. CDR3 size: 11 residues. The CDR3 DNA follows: TGCAGCGCAGGACTTGGCAATGAGCAGTTCTTC. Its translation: CSAGLGNEQFF.